A selection of T cell receptor beta chains follows, all from one sample in a study of T cell responses to AZD1222 COVID-19 vaccine. Measured with immunoSEQ multiplex PCR; TCRdb has only the in-frame clones, and not every one. The sample comprises about 79,000 clones, around 80% of which are singletons, and approximately 22% rests with the top ten. This specimen consisted of peripheral blood, obtained on day 0 of AZD1222 vaccination. All receptors come from an adult in good health. The CDR3 runs from the conserved cysteine through the conserved F or W. The D gene is left open where the match is weak. Clone size appears in some rows only: once, few, many, or a class for an expanded clone.

V gene	D gene	clone size	J gene	CDR3 protein	CDR3 DNA
TRBV19	-	-	TRBJ2-1	CASSGGTAMGEQFF	TGTGCCAGTAGTGGAGGGACAGCGATGGGTGAGCAGTTCTTC
TRBV12-3/TRBV12-4	-	-	TRBJ1-2	CASSLVSYGYTF	TGTGCCAGCAGTTTAGTCTCGTATGGCTACACCTTC
TRBV7-8	TRBD1	-	TRBJ2-1	CASSPPGDRAYNEQFF	TGTGCCAGCAGCCCCCCAGGGGACAGGGCCTACAATGAGCAGTTCTTC
TRBV4-1	-	-	TRBJ2-3	CPSRRRDTSRTDTQYF	TGCCCCAGCCGCCGCCGGGACACCAGCCGCACAGATACGCAGTATTTT
TRBV6-6	-	-	TRBJ1-4	CASSQKLPTEKLFF	TGTGCCAGCAGTCAAAAACTACCCACTGAAAAACTGTTTTTT
TRBV5-1	TRBD1	-	TRBJ1-1	CASSLGPRTGGNTEAFF	TGCGCCAGCAGCTTGGGGCCCCGGACAGGGGGAAACACTGAAGCTTTCTTT
TRBV5-4	-	-	TRBJ2-5	CASSLERGETQYF	TGTGCCAGCAGCTTGGAAAGGGGGGAGACCCAGTACTTC
TRBV6-5	TRBD2	-	TRBJ2-3	CASRRGGSGNTQYF	TGTGCCAGCAGACGGGGGGGCTCAGGTAATACGCAGTATTTT
TRBV12-3/TRBV12-4	-	-	TRBJ1-1	CASSLGHTEAFF	TGTGCCAGCAGTTTAGGACACACTGAAGCTTTCTTT
TRBV11-2	TRBD2	-	TRBJ2-2	CASSSPGLRNTGELFF	TGTGCCAGCAGCTCACCGGGACTACGGAACACCGGGGAGCTGTTTTTT
TRBV5-1	TRBD1	-	TRBJ2-1	CASSVLGQGLDNEQFF	TGCGCCAGCAGCGTTCTGGGACAGGGGTTGGACAATGAGCAGTTCTTC
TRBV7-2	-	-	TRBJ2-3	CASSDGRPTDTQYF	TGTGCCAGCAGCGATGGACGGCCTACAGATACGCAGTATTTT
TRBV4-1	-	-	TRBJ1-2	CASSQDQDTYGYTF	TGCGCCAGCAGCCAAGATCAGGACACCTACGGCTACACCTTC
TRBV19	TRBD2	-	TRBJ2-1	CASAAPTGTSGRRDINEQFF	TGTGCCAGCGCCGCTCCTACCGGGACTAGCGGGAGGAGAGACATCAATGAGCAGTTCTTC
TRBV7-9	-	-	TRBJ2-7	CASSLYGGGGYEQYF	TGTGCCAGCAGCTTATACGGGGGAGGTGGCTACGAGCAGTACTTC
TRBV29-1	-	-	TRBJ1-1	CSVTGGLNTEAFF	TGCAGCGTTACCGGGGGTTTGAACACTGAAGCTTTCTTT
TRBV4-1	TRBD1	few	TRBJ1-4	CASSQDLDRVRKLFF	TGCGCCAGCAGCCAAGATCTGGACAGGGTGAGGAAACTGTTTTTT